This TCR beta chain was found in a study of blood T cell repertoires in COVID-19. Study as a whole: From the United States, Italy and Spain came samples of acute and convalescent COVID-19. PBMCs, B-cell-depleted T cells, or T cells provided the cDNA or gDNA that made up the material.

Germline V gene sequence: CDR1 LNHNV, CDR2 YYDKDF (reference sequence). The length of the CDR3 is 18 residues. V dropped 0 bases and J dropped 0 bases, with 17 bases sitting between them. Per the study methods: Estimation of nucleated cell counts was performed using reference gene primer amplification. Sequenced by immunoSEQ multiplex PCR; TCRdb stores in-frame clones only, minus some. The DNA was the basis for D and trimming; V, J and clone size are from that table. The sample lists 70,000 or so clones; over 75% were seen once. The clonotype comes from a man between 65 and 85 years old with active or convalescent COVID-19. Sequences were obtained from peripheral blood. V gene TRBV15 combines with J gene TRBJ2-5, with D possibly being TRBD1 (6 bases). The CDR3 sequence: CATSRDTVGTQYQETQYF. For the CDR3, the DNA is TGTGCCACCAGCAGAGACACGGTTGGGACACAGTACCAAGAGACCCAGTACTTC.